The entry below gives a single TCR beta chain sequence along with its context. The antigen is undetermined. Doses given second, at about 4 or about 12 weeks, were pooled. This specimen comes from a study of T cell responses to AZD1222 COVID-19 vaccine. Profiling relied on immunoSEQ multiplex PCR, and the TCRdb table lists in-frame clones only, not all of them. The sample records approximately 120,000 clones, more than 70% being singletons. The CDR3 has 14 residues. The V and J ends lost 3 bases and 4 bases, in that order; junction bases with no gene match: 4. Germline CDR1 reads SEHNR; CDR2 reads FQNEAQ (reference sequence). Broader study findings: Repertoire sampling was restricted to post-peak T cell response timepoints. Among those given AZD1222, only six were seropositive at baseline.

The source of this sequence is an adult who received the AZD1222 COVID-19 vaccine. The specimen comprised peripheral blood, sampled 28 days after the second AZD1222 dose. The gene calls are TRBV7-9 and TRBJ2-7, with TRBD2 matching 9 bases. DNA of the CDR3: TGTGCCAGCAGCTTGGCGGGAGGGCCTTACGAGCAGTACTTC. It specifies CASSLAGGPYEQYF.